This TCR beta chain was observed in a study of patients and donors after allogeneic stem cell transplantation. This CDR3 comprises 14 residues. Germline V lookup: CDR1 DFQATT, CDR2 SNEGSKA (reference sequence). V lost 5 bases, J lost 3 bases, and 14 bases lay in between. This clonotype was seen a handful of times. One entry per CDR3 protein results from TCRdb running MiXCR on the RT-PCR reads. The table has 95,000 to 120,000 distinct CDR3 sequences, 35% seen once. The receptor was isolated from a human donor who was either an allogeneic HSCT recipient or a stem cell or donor lymphocyte infusion donor (not recorded which). It is not recorded whose cells these are; they may come from a transplant donor. The sample comprised blood, either unsorted or a sorted T cell fraction (not recorded which). This rearrangement joins TRBV20-1 to TRBJ1-5; no reliable D call. The CDR3 sequence is CSALDTGANQPQHF. CDR3 DNA sequence: TGCAGTGCTTTAGACACCGGAGCCAATCAGCCCCAGCATTTT.